Shown below are 30 T cell receptor beta chains from a single sample sequenced in a study of CD8 T cells in ankylosing spondylitis. Via MiXCR, TCRdb re-called the 5' RACE reads, giving one row per CDR3 protein. The sample records 130,000 or so distinct CDR3 sequences, over 6% being singletons. Sequencing input: blood, either unsorted or a sorted T cell fraction (not recorded which). The source is a male donor with ankylosing spondylitis or in good health (not recorded which).

In nucleotides, the CDR3 is TGTGCCAGCAGTGAAATAGCGGGGGGCGTCGCGAAGAACATTCAGTACTTC. Translation: CASSEIAGGVAKNIQYF. V and J are TRBV2 and TRBJ2-4; 10 nucleotides match TRBD2. V was clipped by 2 bases and J by 7 bases; unmatched bases: 11. The CDR3 extends over 17 amino acids. Germline-derived CDR1 and CDR2 are SNHLY and FYNNEI.

This clonotype was picked up many times. CDR3 DNA: TGCGCCAGCAGCGCGCCGGGACAGGGTATCACCGGGGAGCTGTTTTTT. Its translation: CASSAPGQGITGELFF. The chain links TRBV5-1 to TRBJ2-2; the match to TRBD1 covers 9 bases. CDR1 and CDR2 (germline): SGHRS, YFSETQ. This CDR3 has 16 residues. The trim removed 4 bases at V and 4 bases at J, leaving 8 bases unmatched.

The table lists this clonotype with many counts. The chain links TRBV29-1 to TRBJ2-1, with D perhaps matching TRBD1 or TRBD2 (6 bases each). Looked up from germline, CDR1 is SQVTM and CDR2 is ANQGSEA. CDR3 length equals 12 residues. V was trimmed by 4 bases and J by 9 bases, leaving 13 bases between them. The CDR3 nucleotides read TGCAGCGTTGGTGAAGGGGGAGGTGAGCAGTTCTTC. This codes for CSVGEGGGEQFF.

This clonotype was seen many times. The chain employs TRBV19 and TRBJ1-1; D uncertain. Germline-derived CDR1 and CDR2 are LNHDA and SQIVND (reference sequence). This CDR3 comprises 13 residues. Trimming shortened V by 7 bases and J by 4 bases, and 13 bases separated the two germline ends. The DNA of the CDR3 is TGTGCCAGTAAAAGGGAGTTTGGCACTGAAGCTTTCTTT. Its translation: CASKREFGTEAFF.

About this clonotype: Just one base apart from a much larger clone, this may be a read error. This chain connects TRBV28 to TRBJ2-6, with D tentatively TRBD1 or TRBD2 (5 bases each). The CDR3 has 15 residues. Germline values: CDR1 MDHEN, CDR2 SYDVKM. The CDR3 spells CASSGTDPGANVLSF. The CDR3 coding sequence is TGTGCCAGCAGTGGGACGGACCCTGGGGCCAACGTCCTGTCTTTC.

This clonotype has only a few counts. The rearrangement links TRBV20-1 to TRBJ2-3; the D gene could be TRBD1 or TRBD2 (5 bases each). The length of the CDR3 is 12 residues. Trimming stripped 6 bases from V and 0 bases from J, with 7 bases between. Germline lookup yields CDR1 DFQATT and CDR2 SNEGSKA (reference sequence). CDR3 sequence (DNA): TGCAGTGCAGGGGACAGCACAGATACGCAGTATTTT. Its protein is CSAGDSTDTQYF.

This clonotype was counted ten times or more. The V gene is TRBV12-3 or TRBV12-4, the J gene TRBJ1-2; the D gene is possibly TRBD1 (5 bases). Trimming removed 2 bases at V and 8 bases at J, with 9 bases between. The CDR3 consists of 12 residues. The CDR3 DNA reads as TGTGCCAGCAGTTTACAGGACAACGGCTACACCTTC. Its translation: CASSLQDNGYTF.

Ten or more counts support this clonotype. The V and J genes are TRBV13 and TRBJ2-5, with D maybe TRBD1 (5 bases). This CDR3 region has 14 residues. Germline CDR1 reads PRHDT; CDR2 reads FYEKMQ (reference sequence). V was pared by 1 base and J by 5 bases, with 11 bases between. CDR3 sequence (DNA): TGTGCCAGCAGCTTAGTAGGGGTCGGGGAGACCCAGTACTTC. This gives the protein CASSLVGVGETQYF. Full variable domain (remainder filled in from reference TRBV13 and TRBJ2-5): AAGVIQSPRHLIKEKRETATLKCYPIPRHDTVYWYQQGPGQDPQFLISFYEKMQSDKGSIPDRFSAQQFSDYHSELNMSSLELGDSALYFCASSLVGVGETQYFGPGTRLLVL.

This clonotype was seen at least ten times. The chain carries TRBV18 and TRBJ2-1; the D call may be TRBD1 or TRBD2 (5 bases each). V was cut by 3 bases and J by 13 bases, with 16 bases left in between. Per germline, CDR1 KGHSH and CDR2 LQKENI. This CDR3 is built from 13 residues. The CDR3 DNA follows: TGTGCCAGCTCACCCCGGGACCCCGAAGAACAGTTCTTC. Translated, it gives CASSPRDPEEQFF.

In its sample, this clonotype was seen many times. The rearrangement uses TRBV11-2 and TRBJ2-5, with TRBD2 identical over 7 bases. V lost 0 bases to trimming and J lost 2 bases; unmatched junction nucleotides: 3. Germline CDR1 is SGHAT and CDR2 is FQNNGV. The CDR3 runs to 15 residues. CDR3 in DNA: TGTGCCAGCAGCTTAGACGGTAGCGGGCAAGAGACCCAGTACTTC. Protein sequence: CASSLDGSGQETQYF. The full variable domain, its missing parts supplied by reference TRBV11-2 and TRBJ2-5, is EAGVAQSPRYKIIEKRQSVAFWCNPISGHATLYWYQQILGQGPKLLIQFQNNGVVDDSQLPKDRFSAERLKGVDSTLKIQPAKLEDSAVYLCASSLDGSGQETQYFGPGTRLLVL.

At least ten counts were recorded for this clonotype. The rearrangement joins TRBV4-3 to TRBJ2-1; 7 nucleotides match TRBD1. The CDR3 has 14 residues. Germline CDR1 and CDR2: LGHNA and YSLEER. Unmatched junction bases numbered 4, after V lost 0 bases and J lost 8 bases. CDR3 region: CASSQDRGRYEQFF. In nucleotides, the CDR3 is TGCGCCAGCAGCCAAGATAGGGGGCGTTATGAGCAGTTCTTC.

The sample holds many counts of this clonotype. V gene TRBV28 combines with J gene TRBJ1-1; no clear D gene. Between the trimmed V and J ends, which lost 2 bases and 10 bases, there was a span of 8 bases. This CDR3 spans 11 amino acids. The V gene's germline CDR1 is MDHEN and CDR2 SYDVKM. The CDR3 coding sequence is TGTGCCAGCAGTTTAGGAGCAGCAGCTTTCTTT. Its protein is CASSLGAAAFF. The entire variable domain, with the rest obtained from reference TRBV28 and TRBJ1-1, is as follows: DVKVTQSSRYLVKRTGEKVFLECVQDMDHENMFWYRQDPGLGLRLIYFSYDVKMKEKGDIPEGYSVSREKKERFSLILESASTNQTSMYLCASSLGAAAFFGQGTRLTVV.

This clonotype was observed many times. This chain links TRBV5-1 with TRBJ2-2, with TRBD2 identical over 9 bases. Trimming cost V 5 bases and J 3 bases; bases outside gene matches: 5. The CDR3 contains 15 residues. Per germline, CDR1 SGHRS and CDR2 YFSETQ. The chain's CDR3 is CASRRLAGHTGELFF. Here the CDR3 DNA reads TGCGCCAGCAGACGGCTAGCGGGGCACACCGGGGAGCTGTTTTTT.

This clonotype was seen at least ten times. V and J are TRBV10-2 and TRBJ2-5, with D maybe TRBD2 (5 bases). CDR3 size: 14 residues. Between the trimmed V and J ends, which lost 2 bases and 5 bases, there was a span of 12 bases. The germline V gene encodes CDR1 WSHSY and CDR2 SAAADI. CDR3: CASSEEAGGETQYF. DNA for the CDR3: TGCGCCAGCAGTGAGGAGGCGGGTGGGGAGACCCAGTACTTC.

This clonotype has a count of ten or more. The chain employs TRBV2 and TRBJ1-5; D is uncertain. Germline V gene data show CDR1 as SNHLY and CDR2 as FYNNEI. Deletions cut 1 base from V and 6 bases from J, with 7 bases between. The CDR3 has 13 residues. CDR3 coding DNA: TGTGCCAGCAGTGAAGAGGCCCGTCAGCCCCAGCATTTT. It encodes CASSEEARQPQHF.

CDR3 nucleotide sequence: TGTGCCAGCAGTGGGCAGTACAATCAGCCCCAGCATTTT. It translates to CASSGQYNQPQHF. The J gene is TRBJ1-5, the V gene TRBV2; D unclear. Germline values: CDR1 SNHLY, CDR2 FYNNEI. V dropped 4 bases and J dropped 3 bases, with 7 bases sitting between them. The CDR3 runs 13 residues.

A remark on this clonotype: A much larger clone sits a single nucleotide away, making a read error possible. The chain uses TRBV7-2 and TRBJ1-1, with TRBD1 as a possible D gene (5 bases). Germline CDR1 is SGHTA and CDR2 is FQGNSA. V lost 8 bases, J lost 6 bases, and 16 bases lay in between. The CDR3 runs to 13 residues. The CDR3: CASQQLGDPEAFF. CDR3 nucleotides: TGTGCCAGCCAGCAGCTGGGGGACCCTGAAGCTTTCTTT.

This clonotype has a count of ten or more. This sequence joins TRBV20-1 and TRBJ2-3, with TRBD2 matching 11 bases. Germline V CDR1 and CDR2: DFQATT, SNEGSKA (reference sequence). V lost 0 bases to trimming and J lost 1 base; unmatched junction nucleotides: 9. This CDR3 comprises 18 residues. This CDR3 reads CSARDLGPGLAGTDTQYF. For the CDR3, the DNA is TGCAGTGCTAGAGATCTTGGGCCGGGACTAGCGGGCACAGATACGCAGTATTTT.

The CDR3 DNA is TGTGCCAGCTCTAAGGCCGCCTACGAGCAGTACTTC. It is translated as CASSKAAYEQYF. The chain couples TRBV12-3 or TRBV12-4 to TRBJ2-7, with no clear D. This CDR3 spans 12 amino acids. Trimming left V 8 bases short and J 2 bases short, with 10 bases between.

This clonotype was counted only a few times. The V call is TRBV29-1, the J call TRBJ1-1; 7 bases fit TRBD1. The ends lost 7 bases at V and 3 bases at J; junction bases unmatched: 5. CDR1 and CDR2 from the germline V gene are SQVTM and ANQGSEA. This CDR3 region has 12 residues. Written as DNA, the CDR3 is TGCAGCGGGGAGACAGGGTACACTGAAGCTTTCTTT. Encoded protein: CSGETGYTEAFF.

This clonotype has just a few counts. The rearrangement joins TRBV3-1 to TRBJ2-5; TRBD2 matches at 7 bases. J was trimmed by 5 bases and V by 5 bases; bases with no gene match: 11. The CDR3 spans 15 residues. The germline CDR1 and CDR2 sequences are LGHDT and YNNKEL (reference sequence). Here the CDR3 reads CASSIVGGVSETQYF. The CDR3 DNA reads TGTGCCAGCAGCATCGTGGGAGGGGTCAGCGAGACCCAGTACTTC.

V usage is TRBV7-9 and J usage is TRBJ1-2; a possible D gene is TRBD1 (6 bases). Germline V lookup: CDR1 SEHNR, CDR2 FQNEAQ (reference sequence). This CDR3 has 14 residues. Trimming took 5 bases from V and 4 from J, leaving 14 bases between them. The CDR3 loop reads CASSQRDTFYGYTF. The CDR3 bases are TGTGCCAGCAGCCAACGGGACACTTTCTATGGCTACACCTTC.

The table lists this clonotype with a count of one. The chain carries TRBV29-1 and TRBJ2-2; D may be TRBD1 (5 bases). The CDR3 consists of 14 residues. CDR1 and CDR2 from the germline V gene are SQVTM and ANQGSEA. The V end lost 6 bases, the J end lost 2 bases, and 13 bases lay between the germline ends. The CDR3 reads CSVRVGLNTGELFF. The CDR3 bases are TGCAGCGTCCGCGTGGGGCTCAACACCGGGGAGCTGTTTTTT.

This clonotype was seen repeatedly, ten times or more. The gene calls are TRBV9 and TRBJ2-1, with 9 positions matching TRBD2. Germline loops: CDR1 SGDLS, CDR2 YYNGEE. V was clipped by 2 bases and J by 0 bases; unmatched bases: 3. The CDR3 covers 16 residues. The CDR3 sequence is CASSVMRGGSYNEQFF. DNA of the CDR3: TGTGCCAGCAGCGTTATGCGGGGGGGCTCCTACAATGAGCAGTTCTTC. Supplemented by reference TRBV9 and TRBJ2-1, the full variable domain reads DSGVTQTPKHLITATGQRVTLRCSPRSGDLSVYWYQQSLDQGLQFLIQYYNGEERAKGNILERFSAQQFPDLHSELNLSSLELGDSALYFCASSVMRGGSYNEQFFGPGTRLTVL.

In its sample, this clonotype was seen many times. V and J are TRBV7-2 and TRBJ2-7; D call uncertain. Germline CDR1 and CDR2: SGHTA and FQGNSA. V shed 5 bases and J shed 4 bases, with 18 bases lying between them. This CDR3 has 15 amino acids. The CDR3 nucleotides are TGTGCCAGCAGCCCCCACAGCGAATTAATGTACGAGCAGTACTTC. It codes for CASSPHSELMYEQYF.

V usage is TRBV3-1 and J usage is TRBJ2-1; D is undetermined. Per germline, CDR1 LGHDT and CDR2 YNNKEL (reference sequence). The ends were cut back, 4 bases at V and 7 bases at J, with 14 bases in the middle. This CDR3 has 14 residues. In nucleotides, the CDR3 is TGTGCCAGCAGCCCCACGAGTAGGAAAAATGAGCAGTTCTTC. Translated, it gives CASSPTSRKNEQFF.

In its sample, this clonotype was seen many times. CDR3 residues: CASSLRTDTYEQYF. CDR3 coding DNA: TGTGCCAGCAGTTTGAGGACGGACACCTACGAGCAGTACTTC. This chain uses TRBV27 with TRBJ2-7, with a weak D call TRBD1 (5 bases). This CDR3 region has 14 residues. V was cut by 3 bases and J by 2 bases, with 11 bases left in between. Germline V gene data show CDR1 as MNHEY and CDR2 as SMNVEV (reference sequence).

The CDR3 sequence is CASSVSAGQANEQFF. The CDR3, as DNA: TGTGCCAGCAGTGTGAGTGCGGGGCAGGCCAATGAGCAGTTCTTC. This chain uses TRBV6-4 with TRBJ2-1; a weak D match, TRBD2 (6 bases). CDR1 and CDR2 (germline): MRHNA, SNTAGT. The CDR3 extends over 15 amino acids. V was pared by 4 bases and J by 6 bases, with 16 bases between.

This clonotype showed up many times. This sequence joins TRBV28 and TRBJ2-7, with 10 positions matching TRBD1. CDR1 is MDHEN and CDR2 is SYDVKM in the germline V gene. This CDR3 is 15 amino acids long. J lost 3 bases, V lost 5 bases, and 7 bases had no gene match. CDR3 nucleotides: TGTGCCAGCAGTGGAATGGACAGGGGGAGCTACGAGCAGTACTTC. Protein product: CASSGMDRGSYEQYF.

This clonotype was detected ten times or more. The gene calls are TRBV7-9 and TRBJ2-3; 10 bases match TRBD2. The CDR3 spans 16 residues. Per germline, CDR1 SEHNR and CDR2 FQNEAQ (reference sequence). With V trimmed by 6 bases and J by 2 bases, 8 bases remained unmatched. CDR3 in DNA: TGTGCCAGCAGACGAGCGGGGGGGCATGACACAGATACGCAGTATTTT. Translation gives CASRRAGGHDTDTQYF.